The 21 T cell receptor beta chains below were found in one sample sequenced in a study of blood T cells in healthy people across ages. Using a J-beta primer mix together with a sample-barcoded 5' primer, a second PCR was run for roughly 7 to 12 cycles. TCRdb re-derived calls from the 5' RACE reads in MiXCR, one entry per CDR3 protein. The data show about 1.1 million distinct CDR3 sequences, 35% to 40% seen once. The material sequenced was blood. Source of these receptors: a man in his late teens or twenties in good health.

The V call is TRBV6-1, the J call TRBJ2-3, with 8 bases matching TRBD1. CDR3 length: 16 amino acids. J gave up 2 bases and V 5 bases, and 9 bases lay outside the gene matches. The germline V gene has CDR1 MNHNS and CDR2 SASEGT. The chain's CDR3 is CASSFKGTGVTDTQYF. The CDR3 nucleotides read TGTGCCAGCAGTTTTAAAGGGACAGGTGTCACAGATACGCAGTATTTT.

The chain carries TRBV20-1 and TRBJ2-2, with D possibly TRBD2 on 7 matching bases. The CDR3 has 15 residues. Per germline, CDR1 DFQATT and CDR2 SNEGSKA (reference sequence). V lost 0 bases to trimming and J lost 7 bases, with 15 bases between them. The chain's CDR3 is CSARDYAGANGELFF. Written as DNA, the CDR3 is TGCAGTGCTAGAGATTACGCGGGGGCGAACGGGGAGCTGTTTTTT.

This clonotype was picked up a small number of times. V usage is TRBV7-8 and J usage is TRBJ1-5, with a weak D call TRBD1 (5 bases). The CDR3 length is 13 residues. The V end was cut by 5 bases, the J end by 5 bases, with 10 bases between. Per the germline V gene, CDR1 is SGHVS and CDR2 is FQNEAQ. CDR3 residues: CASSPVQDQPQHF. CDR3 bases: TGTGCCAGCAGCCCGGTACAGGATCAGCCCCAGCATTTT.

The CDR3 loop is CASSLVQGTDEQYF. The CDR3 DNA sequence: TGCGCCAGCAGCTTGGTTCAGGGGACGGACGAGCAGTACTTC. The chain uses TRBV5-1 and TRBJ2-7; perhaps TRBD1 as D (6 bases). The CDR3 contains 14 residues. Germline V gene sequence: CDR1 SGHRS, CDR2 YFSETQ. The ends were cut back, 0 bases at V and 5 bases at J, with 12 bases in the middle.

At least ten counts were recorded for this clonotype. This chain connects TRBV20-1 to TRBJ2-5; 8 nucleotides line up with TRBD2. The CDR3 has 15 amino acids. The ends lost 2 bases at V and 2 bases at J; junction bases unmatched: 7. CDR1 and CDR2 (germline): DFQATT, SNEGSKA (reference sequence). This CDR3 is CSARNPGLVQETQYF. The CDR3 DNA reads TGCAGTGCTAGAAATCCGGGACTAGTTCAAGAGACCCAGTACTTC.

The V call is TRBV14, the J call TRBJ2-3; 9 bases are shared with TRBD1. Germline lookup yields CDR1 SGHDN and CDR2 FVKESK. There are 17 residues in the CDR3. Losses at the gene ends were 5 bases for V and 2 bases for J; bases not matched to a gene: 11. CDR3 in amino acids: CASSLTGQGYPTDTQYF. CDR3 DNA sequence: TGTGCCAGCAGCTTGACGGGACAGGGATACCCCACAGATACGCAGTATTTT. Supplemented by reference TRBV14 and TRBJ2-3, the full variable domain reads EAGVTQFPSHSVIEKGQTVTLRCDPISGHDNLYWYRRVMGKEIKFLLHFVKESKQDESGMPNNRFLAERTGGTYSTLKVQPAELEDSGVYFCASSLTGQGYPTDTQYFGPGTRLTVL.

The V gene is TRBV6-5, the J gene TRBJ2-3; possibly TRBD1 for D (6 bases). The ends were cut back, 4 bases at V and 0 bases at J, with 17 bases in the middle. The CDR3 length is 17 residues. Germline CDR1 reads MNHEY; CDR2 reads SVGAGI. The CDR3: CASSLQGGMASTDTQYF. In DNA form, the CDR3 reads TGTGCCAGCAGTTTACAGGGTGGAATGGCTAGCACAGATACGCAGTATTTT.

This clonotype appeared a few times. V is TRBV27 and J is TRBJ2-4; no clear D gene. The CDR3 totals 13 residues. CDR1 MNHEY and CDR2 SMNVEV come from the germline V gene (reference sequence). DNA for the CDR3: TGTGTAACGAGTGACCTAGCCAAAAACATTCAGTACTTC. It translates to CVTSDLAKNIQYF.

This clonotype was picked up a small number of times. In DNA, the CDR3 is TGTGCCATCAGTGGGGCGACATCCATTGGCCCCTATGGCTACACCTTC. This sequence encodes CAISGATSIGPYGYTF. The chain employs TRBV10-3 and TRBJ1-2; D ambiguous. The CDR3 has 16 residues. V lost 4 bases, J lost 4 bases, and 19 bases lay in between. Germline V gives CDR1 ENHRY, CDR2 SYGVKD.

Remarks on this clonotype: The junction does not match germline at one end; this may be a read error. The chain links TRBV15 to TRBJ2-3; unclear D gene. CDR3 length equals 15 residues. Germline lookup yields CDR1 LNHNV and CDR2 YYDKDF (reference sequence). This CDR3 reads CVTSRVKNDPDTQYF. CDR3 DNA: TGTGTCACCAGCAGAGTTAAAAACGATCCAGATACGCAGTATTTT.

The sample holds a few counts of this clonotype. The rearrangement links TRBV7-2 to TRBJ2-1; D not certain. V gave up 2 bases and J gave up 7 bases, with 12 bases separating them. The CDR3 covers 14 residues. The germline V gene encodes CDR1 SGHTA and CDR2 FQGNSA. This CDR3 reads CASSLSSVGNEQFF. The CDR3 DNA sequence: TGTGCCAGCAGCTTATCGTCCGTAGGTAATGAGCAGTTCTTC.

The gene calls are TRBV20-1 and TRBJ2-2, with TRBD1 matching 9 bases. The length of the CDR3 is 15 residues. Germline CDR1 and CDR2: DFQATT and SNEGSKA (reference sequence). V trimming: 0 bases; J trimming: 6 bases; junction bases outside the gene matches: 5. DNA of the CDR3: TGCAGTGCTAGAGACACGGACAGGGGTTCCGGGGAGCTGTTTTTT. This codes for CSARDTDRGSGELFF.

The V gene is TRBV20-1, the J gene TRBJ1-4; 7 nucleotides agree with TRBD1. Per germline, CDR1 DFQATT and CDR2 SNEGSKA (reference sequence). With 0 bases clipped from V and 0 bases from J, the junction kept 4 bases outside the gene matches. The CDR3 runs 16 residues. CDR3 DNA: TGCAGTGCTAGAGATAACAGGGGATCAACTAATGAAAAACTGTTTTTT. Protein: CSARDNRGSTNEKLFF.

The table lists this clonotype with a few counts. The V gene is TRBV9, the J gene TRBJ2-5; the D gene is possibly TRBD2 (6 bases). Germline V gives CDR1 SGDLS, CDR2 YYNGEE. CDR3 length: 13 residues. V lost 2 bases, J lost 5 bases, and 10 bases lay in between. The CDR3 sequence: CASSVGRSETQYF. The CDR3 DNA sequence: TGTGCCAGCAGCGTGGGGAGGTCGGAGACCCAGTACTTC.

In this sample, this clonotype turned up a few times. The V gene is TRBV29-1, the J gene TRBJ1-1; D gene unclear. There are 13 residues in the CDR3. Germline loops: CDR1 SQVTM, CDR2 ANQGSEA. The V and J ends lost 4 bases and 0 bases respectively, with 9 bases between them. The CDR3 loop is CSVGKLMNTEAFF. CDR3 nucleotide sequence: TGCAGCGTTGGTAAACTTATGAACACTGAAGCTTTCTTT.

This clonotype was seen a handful of times. CDR3: CASSQIQDLVHGYTF. In DNA, the CDR3 is TGTGCCAGCAGCCAAATACAGGACCTAGTGCATGGCTACACCTTC. The chain recombines TRBV14 with TRBJ1-2; the D gene is possibly TRBD1 (5 bases). V gave up 2 bases and J gave up 6 bases, with 16 bases separating them. Germline values: CDR1 SGHDN, CDR2 FVKESK. The CDR3 length is 15 residues. Complete variable domain (other parts from reference TRBV14 and TRBJ1-2): EAGVTQFPSHSVIEKGQTVTLRCDPISGHDNLYWYRRVMGKEIKFLLHFVKESKQDESGMPNNRFLAERTGGTYSTLKVQPAELEDSGVYFCASSQIQDLVHGYTFGSGTRLTVV.

The gene calls are TRBV6-5 and TRBJ1-4, with 7 bases matching TRBD1. This CDR3 has 17 residues. V trimming: 0 bases; J trimming: 4 bases; junction bases outside the gene matches: 8. The germline V gene has CDR1 MNHEY and CDR2 SVGAGI. CDR3 sequence: CASSYSSGDRDNEKLFF. The CDR3, as DNA: TGTGCCAGCAGTTACTCTTCCGGGGACAGAGATAATGAAAAACTGTTTTTT.

This clonotype has only a few counts. The chain uses TRBV7-2 and TRBJ2-2; D ambiguous. Between the trimmed V and J ends, which lost 5 bases and 6 bases, there was a span of 7 bases. Germline loops: CDR1 SGHTA, CDR2 FQGNSA. This CDR3 contains 12 residues. The DNA of the CDR3 is TGTGCCAGCAGCGCCCCGCCCGGGGAGCTGTTTTTT. Its protein is CASSAPPGELFF.

The sample holds a few counts of this clonotype. This sequence joins TRBV7-9 and TRBJ2-1, with 9 bases that match TRBD2. V dropped 5 bases and J dropped 4; count of bases not matched to a gene: 12. CDR1 is SEHNR and CDR2 is FQNEAQ in the germline V gene (reference sequence). The CDR3 sequence is 17 residues long. CDR3 protein: CASSAPPTSGNYNEQFF. In DNA, the CDR3 is TGTGCCAGCAGCGCTCCACCGACTAGCGGAAATTACAATGAGCAGTTCTTC.

This clonotype was seen only a few times. The chain uses TRBV7-2 and TRBJ1-1, with D tentatively TRBD1 (5 bases). Trimming cost V 5 bases and J 4 bases, with 17 bases left between them. This CDR3 is 15 amino acids long. Germline V gene data show CDR1 as SGHTA and CDR2 as FQGNSA. The CDR3 DNA sequence: TGTGCCAGCAGCCCATCGACAGTCGCTGGCACTGAAGCTTTCTTT. Its protein is CASSPSTVAGTEAFF. The whole variable domain, filled in from reference TRBV7-2 and TRBJ1-1, reads GAGVSQSPSNKVTEKGKDVELRCDPISGHTALYWYRQSLGQGLEFLIYFQGNSAPDKSGLPSDRFSAERTGGSVSTLTIQRTQQEDSAVYLCASSPSTVAGTEAFFGQGTRLTVV.

The chain carries TRBV7-9 and TRBJ1-2; tentatively, D is TRBD1 (6 bases). V gave up 1 base and J gave up 6 bases, with 18 bases separating them. This CDR3 contains 16 residues. Germline V gene data show CDR1 as SEHNR and CDR2 as FQNEAQ (reference sequence). The CDR3 loop is CASSLDGDTPRNGYTF. For the CDR3, the DNA is TGTGCCAGCAGCTTAGATGGGGACACCCCCCGAAATGGCTACACCTTC.